Sequencing of this TCR beta chain was carried out in a study of vaccination and CD4 T cells after COVID-19 (dated by TCRdb to 2022 to 2024). Context from the whole study: SARS-CoV-2 positivity had been established in the convalescent patients by nasal swab PCR, and mild disease was recorded in nine or ten of these patients and severe disease in one. In the convalescent cohort there were six males and four females, among whom were two Hispanic individuals, seven Caucasians, two Asians and one multiracial person. Participants got two doses of the Pfizer-BioNTech BNT162b2 vaccine (n=8) or two doses of the Moderna mRNA-1273 vaccine (n=2). Post-COVID blood samples were collected from convalescent patients a median of around 100 days after diagnosis, with a range of about 35 to 180 days. Post-vaccine blood samples were obtained a median of about 70 days after the second vaccine dose, with a range of roughly 12 to 250 days. The cultures were stimulated with overlapping spike peptide pools from SARS-CoV-2 and from the common cold coronaviruses HCoV-NL63, HCoV-OC43 and HCoV-229E. In control cultures, a CEFX viral epitope pool was used as positive control, an HIV-1 Nef peptide pool was used as negative control, or no peptide was added. In 10 COVID-19 convalescent patients and 4 infection-naive healthy vaccine recipients, the spike-specific CD4+ TCR repertoire before mRNA vaccination was compared with the repertoire after mRNA vaccination. Summary of the overall study and its limitations: An increase in the median number of SARS-CoV-2-reactive clonotypes from some 20 after infection to some 38 after vaccination was observed, but the change was not found to be significant. Of the vaccine-specific clones in convalescent patients, 304 of 307, or nearly all, reacted only to SARS-CoV-2 spike and did not cross-react with common cold coronaviruses. Relatively few convalescent patients were included in the study, and early timepoints after natural infection were not analyzed. In convalescent patients, a median around 84% of post-vaccine SARS-CoV-2-reactive clones were detected only after vaccination, and vaccine-specific priming was suggested by this finding.

The sample's treatment or condition, from its label and the paper: roughly 11-day PBMC culture with coronavirus spike peptide pools or control peptides (ViraFEST assay). To expand antigen-specific T cells with peptide pools and then pick out the expanded clonotypes through TCR sequencing, the study relied on the ViraFEST assay. The positive SARS-CoV-2 PCR tests of the convalescent patients were dated from March to December 2020, before the Alpha, Beta and Delta variants emerged in the United States. PBMCs were cultured at roughly 1.8 million per well in IMDM supplemented with about 5.5% human AB serum and approximately 10 IU/ml IL-2, with around 10 ug/ml peptide pools added. Half of the culture medium was replaced with fresh IL-2-containing medium on days 3 and 7. Once the cells had been in culture for around nine days, the EasySep CD4+ T cell isolation kit was used to isolate CD4+ T cells by negative selection. Ficoll-Paque Plus gradient centrifugation was used to isolate PBMCs from whole blood, and the isolated PBMCs were then either used fresh or cryopreserved at -140C. Each culture condition was generally run in triplicate wells.

V gives up 5 bases and J gives up 6 bases, and the segment between their germline ends measures 20 bases. Inclusive of the bounding cysteine and phenylalanine, the CDR3 is 15 residues long. Just the 45-base CDR3 DNA is kept, in frame starting at base 1. For CDR1 and CDR2, the germline V gene lists SGHTA and FQGNSA. This clonotype is categorized as medium-sized (0.01 to 0.1%). The specificity of this receptor is unknown. There are no base qualities to consult, and no much larger clone falls within one base. Libraries came from PCR. At the Johns Hopkins FTIC core, DNA from the cultured CD4+ T cells underwent TCR sequencing with the Oncomine TCR Beta short-read assay. Genomic DNA was extracted from the cultured CD4+ T cells with the QIAamp micro DNA kit. Oncomine TCR Beta libraries from cultured CD4+ T cells were pooled with unique dual indexes and sequenced on an Illumina iSeq 100. The paper's data handling went like this. Non-productive sequences were filtered out, and CDR3s that did not start with C, did not end with F or W, or were shorter than 7 amino acids were discarded. Antigen-specific clonotypes were identified using the MANAFEST web application through comparison of peptide-stimulated wells with reference and other culture wells. An FDR below 0.05, an odds ratio above 5, and a productive frequency above 0.1% in at least two of three replicate wells were required for clones to be considered positive. Clonotypes that were significantly expanded in both SARS-CoV-2 spike wells and at least one common cold coronavirus spike condition were defined as cross-reactive. Similarity between CDR3 sequences was evaluated in R version 3.6.1 using Levenshtein distances (stringdist) and unrooted phylogenetic trees (ape). The raw public reads went through TCRdb reprocessing: fastp at Q25, MiXCR clone calling, in-frame beta chains kept. A single entry per CDR3 protein holds the most common genes and DNA from its merged rows. V and J calls and clone size were set by TCRdb, not the authors. Across this sample there are several thousand distinct CDR3 sequences, with about 40% seen only once. The ten largest clones capture about 38% of the sample.

This receptor was taken from a human donor who had recovered from COVID-19. Sequencing was performed on CD4+ T cells from blood, cultured in vitro. Here the chain combines TRBV7-2 and TRBJ2-7, with TRBD1 as a weak D call on 5 bases. The CDR3 protein is CASSARFAGIGEQYF. The nucleotide sequence is TGTGCCAGCAGCGCGAGGTTCGCAGGGATTGGCGAGCAGTACTTC.